This T cell receptor (beta chain) was observed in a study of cytomegalovirus exposure and HLA in healthy donors. V lost 1 base and J lost 7, with 20 bases in between. Germline CDR1 is SGHRS and CDR2 is YFSETQ. The CDR3 covers 16 residues. The PCR contained 60 Vbeta and 13 Jbeta primers. Sequencing was performed with immunoSEQ multiplex PCR; in TCRdb, only in-frame clones are kept and a portion is missing. Of over 250,000 clones listed, 80% to 90% are singletons. Study-wide results and limits: Researchers counted 164 TCR beta chains as cytomegalovirus-associated. A later analysis found TCR association rates differed by HLA locus, highest for DRB1 and lowest for HLA-C. A link between a missense DCLRE1C variant and TCR beta V- and J-gene trimming emerged from a later analysis. An analysis was carried out at a later point. It showed that HLA-associated TCR beta chains were more clonally expanded than equally common non-associated chains.

As concerns this clone: Its antigen is undetermined.

Source material: PBMCs. The TCR sequence derives from a man between 35 and 55 years old in good health and CMV-seropositive. The V gene is TRBV5-1, the J gene TRBJ1-2; unclear D gene. DNA for the CDR3: TGCGCCAGCAGCTTGTCTAGGGTCGGTGTGGAGGGTGGCTACACCTTC. It specifies CASSLSRVGVEGGYTF.